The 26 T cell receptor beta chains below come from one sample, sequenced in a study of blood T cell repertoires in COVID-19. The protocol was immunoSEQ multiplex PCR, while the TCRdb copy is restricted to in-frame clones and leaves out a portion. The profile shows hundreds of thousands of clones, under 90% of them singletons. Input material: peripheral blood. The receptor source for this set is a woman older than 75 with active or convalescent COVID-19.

This CDR3 reads CASSLGAALSALHF. The CDR3 DNA sequence: TGTGCCAGCAGCTTAGGGGCCGCTCTTTCGGCCCTCCACTTT. This chain links TRBV7-2 with TRBJ1-6; no definite D call. This CDR3 is 14 amino acids long. Germline values: CDR1 SGHTA, CDR2 FQGNSA. V shed 1 base and J shed 14 bases, with 15 bases lying between them.

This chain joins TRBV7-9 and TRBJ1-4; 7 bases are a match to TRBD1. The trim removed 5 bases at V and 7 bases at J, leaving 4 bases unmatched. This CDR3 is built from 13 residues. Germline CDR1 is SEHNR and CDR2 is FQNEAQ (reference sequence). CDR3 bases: TGTGCCAGCAGCGTGGAGGGGGCTGAAAAACTGTTTTTT. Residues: CASSVEGAEKLFF.

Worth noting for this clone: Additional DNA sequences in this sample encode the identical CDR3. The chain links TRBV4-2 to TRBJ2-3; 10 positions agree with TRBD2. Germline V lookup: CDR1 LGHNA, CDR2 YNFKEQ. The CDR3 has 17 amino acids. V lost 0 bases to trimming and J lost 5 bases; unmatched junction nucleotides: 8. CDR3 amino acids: CASSQDSSGGAGDTQYF. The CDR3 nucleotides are TGTGCCAGCAGCCAAGATTCGAGCGGGGGGGCCGGAGATACGCAGTATTTT.

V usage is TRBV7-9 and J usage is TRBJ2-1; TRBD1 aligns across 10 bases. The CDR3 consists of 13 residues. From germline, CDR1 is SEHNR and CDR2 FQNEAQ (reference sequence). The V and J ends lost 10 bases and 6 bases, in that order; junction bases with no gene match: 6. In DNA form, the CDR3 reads TGTGCCACCCGGGACAGGGGATTCAATGAGCAGTTCTTC. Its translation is CATRDRGFNEQFF.

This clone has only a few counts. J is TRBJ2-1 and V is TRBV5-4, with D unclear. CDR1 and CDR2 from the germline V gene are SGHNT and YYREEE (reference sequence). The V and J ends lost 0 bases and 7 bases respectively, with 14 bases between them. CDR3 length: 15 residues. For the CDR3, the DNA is TGTGCCAGCAGCTTGGGTAGCAGCCTTAGTAATGAGCAGTTCTTC. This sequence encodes CASSLGSSLSNEQFF. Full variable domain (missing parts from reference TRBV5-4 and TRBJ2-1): ETGVTQSPTHLIKTRGQQVTLRCSSQSGHNTVSWYQQALGQGPQFIFQYYREEENGRGNFPPRFSGLQFPNYSSELNVNALELDDSALYLCASSLGSSLSNEQFFGPGTRLTVL.

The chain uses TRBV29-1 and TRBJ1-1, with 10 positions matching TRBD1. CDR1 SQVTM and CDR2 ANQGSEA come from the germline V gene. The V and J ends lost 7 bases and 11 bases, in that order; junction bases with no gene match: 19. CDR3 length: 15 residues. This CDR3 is CSALKSGTGAQRAFF. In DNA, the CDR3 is TGCAGCGCCCTTAAAAGTGGGACAGGGGCCCAGAGGGCTTTCTTT.

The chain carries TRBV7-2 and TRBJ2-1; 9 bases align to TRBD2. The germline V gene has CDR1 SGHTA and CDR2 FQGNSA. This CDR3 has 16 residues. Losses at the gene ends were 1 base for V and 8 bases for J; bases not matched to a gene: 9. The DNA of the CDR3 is TGTGCCAGCAGCTTAGAGATAGCGGGAGAAGGCTATGAGCAGTTCTTC. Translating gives CASSLEIAGEGYEQFF.

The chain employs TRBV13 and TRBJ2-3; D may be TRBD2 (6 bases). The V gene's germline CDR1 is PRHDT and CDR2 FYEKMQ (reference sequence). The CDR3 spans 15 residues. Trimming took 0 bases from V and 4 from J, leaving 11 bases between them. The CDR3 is CASSLGGRLADTQYF. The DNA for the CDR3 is TGTGCCAGCAGCTTAGGGGGGAGGTTGGCAGATACGCAGTATTTT. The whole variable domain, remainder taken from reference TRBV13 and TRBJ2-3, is AAGVIQSPRHLIKEKRETATLKCYPIPRHDTVYWYQQGPGQDPQFLISFYEKMQSDKGSIPDRFSAQQFSDYHSELNMSSLELGDSALYFCASSLGGRLADTQYFGPGTRLTVL.

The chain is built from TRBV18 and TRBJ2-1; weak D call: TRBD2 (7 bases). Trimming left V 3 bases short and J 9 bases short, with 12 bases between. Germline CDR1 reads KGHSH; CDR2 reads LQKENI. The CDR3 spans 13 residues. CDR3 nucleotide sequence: TGTGCCAGCTCACCGAGGGGGGAGGGTGAGCAGTTCTTC. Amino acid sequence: CASSPRGEGEQFF.

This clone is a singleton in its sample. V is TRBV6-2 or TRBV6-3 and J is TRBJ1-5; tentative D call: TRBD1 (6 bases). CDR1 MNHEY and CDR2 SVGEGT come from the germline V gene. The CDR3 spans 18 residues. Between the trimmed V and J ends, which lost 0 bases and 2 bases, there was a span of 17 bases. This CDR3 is CASSYSMVGYRGNQPQHF. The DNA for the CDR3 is TGTGCCAGCAGTTACTCGATGGTTGGTTACAGGGGCAATCAGCCCCAGCATTTT.

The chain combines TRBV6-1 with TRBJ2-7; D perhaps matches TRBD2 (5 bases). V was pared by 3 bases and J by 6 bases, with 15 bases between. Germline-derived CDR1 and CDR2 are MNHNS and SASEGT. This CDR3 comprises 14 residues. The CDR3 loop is CASSDRLIGREQYF. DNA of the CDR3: TGTGCCAGCAGTGATAGACTAATTGGCCGCGAGCAGTACTTC.

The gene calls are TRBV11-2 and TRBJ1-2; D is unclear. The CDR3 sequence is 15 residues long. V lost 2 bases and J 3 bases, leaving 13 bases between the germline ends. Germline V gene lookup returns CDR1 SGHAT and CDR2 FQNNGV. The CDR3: CASSLRLGLDYGYTF. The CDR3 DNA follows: TGTGCCAGCAGCTTAAGGCTAGGTCTGGACTATGGCTACACCTTC.

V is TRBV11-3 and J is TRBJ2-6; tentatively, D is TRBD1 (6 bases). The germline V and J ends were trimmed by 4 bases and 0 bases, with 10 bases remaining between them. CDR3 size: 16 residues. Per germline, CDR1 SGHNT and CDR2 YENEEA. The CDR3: CASSSYRDSGANVLTF. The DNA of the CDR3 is TGTGCCAGCAGCTCTTACAGGGACTCTGGGGCCAACGTCCTGACTTTC. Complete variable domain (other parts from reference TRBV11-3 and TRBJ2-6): EAGVVQSPRYKIIEKKQPVAFWCNPISGHNTLYWYLQNLGQGPELLIRYENEEAVDDSQLPKDRFSAERLKGVDSTLKIQPAELGDSAVYLCASSSYRDSGANVLTFGAGSRLTVL.

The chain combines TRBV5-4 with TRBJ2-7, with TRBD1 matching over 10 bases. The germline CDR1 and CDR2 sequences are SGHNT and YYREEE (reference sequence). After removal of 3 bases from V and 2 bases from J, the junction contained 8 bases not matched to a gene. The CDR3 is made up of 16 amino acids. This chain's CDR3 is CASSSLTGTGAYEQYF. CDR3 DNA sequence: TGTGCCAGCAGCTCTCTCACCGGGACAGGGGCCTACGAGCAGTACTTC.

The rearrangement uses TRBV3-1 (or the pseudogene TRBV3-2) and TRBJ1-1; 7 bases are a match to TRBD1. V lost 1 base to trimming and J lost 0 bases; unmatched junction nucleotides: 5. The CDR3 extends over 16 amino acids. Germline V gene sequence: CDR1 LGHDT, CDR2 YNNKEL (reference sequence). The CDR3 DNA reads TGTGCCAGCAGCCAAGCCAGGGGGTTCATGAACACTGAAGCTTTCTTT. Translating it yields CASSQARGFMNTEAFF.

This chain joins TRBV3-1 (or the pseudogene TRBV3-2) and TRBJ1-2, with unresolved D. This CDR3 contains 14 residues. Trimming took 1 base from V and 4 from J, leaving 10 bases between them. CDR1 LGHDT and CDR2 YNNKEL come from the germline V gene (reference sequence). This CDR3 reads CASSQGRRLYGYTF. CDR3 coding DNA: TGTGCCAGCAGCCAAGGGCGGCGACTCTATGGCTACACCTTC.

CDR3 sequence reads: CASSRLDRIYSNQPQHF. CDR3 DNA: TGTGCCAGTAGTAGACTCGACAGGATTTATAGCAATCAGCCCCAGCATTTT. The chain couples TRBV19 to TRBJ1-5, with TRBD1 as a possible D gene (6 bases). This CDR3 contains 17 residues. From germline, CDR1 is LNHDA and CDR2 SQIVND (reference sequence). The V gene lost 4 bases and the J gene lost 0 bases, with 16 bases spanning the gap.

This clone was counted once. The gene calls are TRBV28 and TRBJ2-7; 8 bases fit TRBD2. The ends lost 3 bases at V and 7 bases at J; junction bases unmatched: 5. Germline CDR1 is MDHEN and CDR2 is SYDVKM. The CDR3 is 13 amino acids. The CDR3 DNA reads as TGTGCCAGCAGTTTCGGGGGGGCCTGGGAGCAGTACTTC. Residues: CASSFGGAWEQYF.

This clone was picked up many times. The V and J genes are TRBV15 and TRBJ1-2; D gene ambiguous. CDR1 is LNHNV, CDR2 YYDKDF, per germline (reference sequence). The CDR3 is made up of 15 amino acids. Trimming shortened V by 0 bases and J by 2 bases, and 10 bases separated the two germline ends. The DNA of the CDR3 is TGTGCCACCAGCAGAGATCCGAACACAAACTATGGCTACACCTTC. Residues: CATSRDPNTNYGYTF.

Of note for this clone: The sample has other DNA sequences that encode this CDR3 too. The DNA for the CDR3 is TGTGCCAGCAGCTTAGCAGGGGTGAACACTGAAGCTTTCTTT. As protein: CASSLAGVNTEAFF. This chain connects TRBV7-2 to TRBJ1-1, with D perhaps TRBD1 (5 bases). CDR1 and CDR2 from the germline V gene are SGHTA and FQGNSA. V lost 0 bases and J 0 bases, leaving 5 bases between the germline ends. CDR3 length: 14 amino acids.

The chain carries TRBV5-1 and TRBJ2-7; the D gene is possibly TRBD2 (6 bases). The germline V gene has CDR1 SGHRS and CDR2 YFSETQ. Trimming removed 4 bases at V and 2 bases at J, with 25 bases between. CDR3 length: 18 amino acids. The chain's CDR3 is CASSRGTAYIRVAYEQYF. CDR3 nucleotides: TGCGCCAGCAGCCGCGGGACTGCATATATTCGGGTGGCCTACGAGCAGTACTTC.

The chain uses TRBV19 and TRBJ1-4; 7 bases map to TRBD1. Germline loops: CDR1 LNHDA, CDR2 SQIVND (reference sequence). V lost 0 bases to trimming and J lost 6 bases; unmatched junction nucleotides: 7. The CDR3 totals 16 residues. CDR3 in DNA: TGTGCCAGTAGTATAGACGATGGGACAGCTTATGAAAAACTGTTTTTT. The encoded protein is CASSIDDGTAYEKLFF.

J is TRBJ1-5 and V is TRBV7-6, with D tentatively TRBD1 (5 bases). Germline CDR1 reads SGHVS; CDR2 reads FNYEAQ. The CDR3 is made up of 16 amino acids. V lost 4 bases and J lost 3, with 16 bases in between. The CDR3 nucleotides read TGTGCCAGCAGCTCGCGGCGGGGGGTGTCCAATCAGCCCCAGCATTTT. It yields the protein CASSSRRGVSNQPQHF.

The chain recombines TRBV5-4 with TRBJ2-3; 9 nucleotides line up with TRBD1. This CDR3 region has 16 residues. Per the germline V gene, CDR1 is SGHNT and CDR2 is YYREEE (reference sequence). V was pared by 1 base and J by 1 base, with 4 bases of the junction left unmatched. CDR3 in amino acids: CASSLLRDRGTDTQYF. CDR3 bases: TGTGCCAGCAGCTTGCTCCGGGACAGGGGCACAGATACGCAGTATTTT.

CDR3 nucleotides: TGTGCCAGCAGATACGGGACAGCTACTGAAGCTTTCTTT. This translates into CASRYGTATEAFF. The chain has TRBV6-5 and TRBJ1-1; 7 bases line up with TRBD1. V was pared by 6 bases and J by 5 bases, with 6 bases of the junction left unmatched. The CDR3 is 13 amino acids. CDR1 and CDR2 from the germline V gene are MNHEY and SVGAGI.

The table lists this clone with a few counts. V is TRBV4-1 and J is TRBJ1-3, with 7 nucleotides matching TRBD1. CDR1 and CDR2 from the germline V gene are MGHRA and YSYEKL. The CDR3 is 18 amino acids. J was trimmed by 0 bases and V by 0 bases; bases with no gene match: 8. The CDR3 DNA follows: TGCGCCAGCAGCCAAGAAATACCCAGGGGGAGCTCTGGAAACACCATATATTTT. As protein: CASSQEIPRGSSGNTIYF.